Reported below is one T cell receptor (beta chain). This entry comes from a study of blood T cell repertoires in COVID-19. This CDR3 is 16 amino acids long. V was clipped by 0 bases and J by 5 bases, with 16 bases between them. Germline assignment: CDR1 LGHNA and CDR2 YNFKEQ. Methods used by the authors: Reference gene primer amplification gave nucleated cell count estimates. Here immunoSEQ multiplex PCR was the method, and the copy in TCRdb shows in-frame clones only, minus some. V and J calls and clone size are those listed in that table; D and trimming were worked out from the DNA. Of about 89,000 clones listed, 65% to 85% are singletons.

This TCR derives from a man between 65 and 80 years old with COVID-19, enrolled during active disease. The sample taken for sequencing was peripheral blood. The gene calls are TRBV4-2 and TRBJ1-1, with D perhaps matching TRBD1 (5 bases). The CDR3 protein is CASSQDTGAGGTEAFF. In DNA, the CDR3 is TGTGCCAGCAGCCAAGATACCGGGGCGGGAGGGACTGAAGCTTTCTTT.